A single sample is the source of the 15 T cell receptor beta chains below, sequenced in a study of graft-versus-host responses after intestinal transplantation (TCRdb year 2021). Their cognate antigens are unknown. The library was generated by the immunoSEQ multiplex PCR assay. Not all clones reach the TCRdb copy of this immuneACCESS table, which keeps in-frame sequences only. Checked studies attribute under half of the gap to unresolved V genes and leave the rest unexplained. This sample holds 84,000 or so clones; approximately 92% were observed only once. Around 1.1% of the sample is taken by the ten largest. In the paper's terms, the time point label means: cells obtained before transplantation from donor or recipient. This specimen was unstimulated CD8+ T cells sorted from spleen or lymph node cells, taken before transplant. Receptors were obtained from a human donor who was the organ donor for an intestinal transplant.

This clone was recorded a few times. V and J are TRBV5-6 and TRBJ1-6; 9 positions agree with TRBD1. The germline V gene has CDR1 SGHDT and CDR2 YYEEEE. This CDR3 has 14 amino acids. Trimming took 4 bases from V and 6 from J; bases not matched to a gene: 2. The CDR3 region is CASSPGQGNSPLHF. CDR3 in DNA: TGTGCCAGCAGCCCGGGACAGGGTAATTCACCCCTCCACTTT.

The gene calls are TRBV7-6 and TRBJ2-1; 9 bases line up with TRBD2. Germline V CDR1 and CDR2: SGHVS, FNYEAQ. The CDR3 spans 11 residues. J gave up 13 bases and V 3 bases, and 1 base lay outside the gene matches. The chain's CDR3 is CASSFGTSQFF. The CDR3 DNA reads as TGTGCCAGCAGCTTCGGGACTAGCCAGTTCTTC.

The genes are TRBV9 and TRBJ1-1; the D is unclear. The germline gives CDR1 SGDLS, CDR2 YYNGEE. V was clipped by 4 bases and J by 6 bases, with 16 bases between them. CDR3 length: 14 amino acids. CDR3 residues: CASSLHPSRAEAFF. The CDR3 DNA sequence: TGTGCCAGCAGCCTCCACCCCTCTCGGGCTGAAGCTTTCTTT. Drawing the rest from reference TRBV9 and TRBJ1-1, the complete variable domain is DSGVTQTPKHLITATGQRVTLRCSPRSGDLSVYWYQQSLDQGLQFLIQYYNGEERAKGNILERFSAQQFPDLHSELNLSSLELGDSALYFCASSLHPSRAEAFFGQGTRLTVV.

The chain links TRBV2 to TRBJ2-7; TRBD2 aligns across 14 bases. The CDR3 consists of 17 residues. V was pared by 4 bases and J by 0 bases, with 5 bases of the junction left unmatched. Germline V gene data show CDR1 as SNHLY and CDR2 as FYNNEI. The CDR3 region has the DNA TGTGCCAGCAGTGGGGAGACTAGCGGGAGGGCCTCCTACGAGCAGTACTTC. Amino acid sequence: CASSGETSGRASYEQYF.

The chain recombines TRBV25-1 with TRBJ1-2; D is possibly TRBD1 (5 bases). The CDR3 contains 14 residues. V gave up 8 bases and J gave up 4 bases, with 17 bases separating them. In germline, CDR1 is MGHDK, CDR2 SYGVNS. CDR3 in amino acids: CASSHLGAAYGYTF. In DNA, the CDR3 is TGTGCCAGCTCCCATCTAGGGGCCGCCTATGGCTACACCTTC.

V and J are TRBV4-2 and TRBJ2-1; D call uncertain. Germline lookup yields CDR1 LGHNA and CDR2 YNFKEQ. The CDR3 runs 14 residues. Deletions cut 4 bases from V and 3 bases from J, with 10 bases between. CDR3 protein: CASSPYAVYNEQFF. The CDR3 DNA reads TGTGCCAGCAGCCCCTACGCGGTCTACAATGAGCAGTTCTTC.

The CDR3 reads CASSSPLDSYYGYTF. The CDR3 bases are TGTGCCAGCAGCTCGCCCCTCGACAGCTACTATGGCTACACCTTC. J is TRBJ1-2 and V is TRBV7-9, with D possibly being TRBD1 (5 bases). With 4 bases removed from V and 3 bases from J, the gap between germline ends came to 15 bases. The CDR3 spans 15 residues. The germline V gene encodes CDR1 SEHNR and CDR2 FQNEAQ (reference sequence).

The chain employs TRBV6-5 and TRBJ2-1; 11 positions agree with TRBD2. CDR1 is MNHEY and CDR2 is SVGAGI in the germline V gene. The CDR3 is made up of 16 amino acids. The V and J ends lost 0 bases and 7 bases, in that order; junction bases with no gene match: 5. CDR3 in DNA: TGTGCCAGCAGTTACTCGGTGCCTAGCGGGGGGAATGAGCAGTTCTTC. Residues: CASSYSVPSGGNEQFF.

V is TRBV30 and J is TRBJ2-7; weak D call: TRBD2 (5 bases). V was trimmed by 3 bases and J by 6 bases, leaving 9 bases between them. CDR1 is GTSNPN, CDR2 SVGIG, per germline (reference sequence). This CDR3 comprises 11 residues. CDR3 sequence (DNA): TGTGCCTGGAGCGGCGGGCTCGAGCAGTACTTC. Its translation is CAWSGGLEQYF.

This chain uses TRBV29-1 with TRBJ1-1; no clear D gene. The CDR3 is made up of 11 amino acids. The V end lost 6 bases, the J end lost 5 bases, and 10 bases lay between the germline ends. The germline V gene has CDR1 SQVTM and CDR2 ANQGSEA. CDR3 residues: CSVPFRTEAFF. The CDR3 DNA reads as TGCAGCGTCCCCTTTCGTACTGAAGCTTTCTTT.

This chain's CDR3 is CASSLGGPYEQYF. CDR3 bases: TGTGCCAGCTCCTTGGGGGGGCCCTACGAGCAGTACTTC. The chain uses TRBV27 and TRBJ2-7, with D tentatively TRBD2 (7 bases). With 8 bases removed from V and 2 bases from J, the gap between germline ends came to 13 bases. There are 13 residues in the CDR3. Germline V CDR1 and CDR2: MNHEY, SMNVEV (reference sequence).

The chain couples TRBV7-9 to TRBJ2-7, with D hard to call. Trimming stripped 5 bases from V and 4 bases from J, with 12 bases between. Germline assignment: CDR1 SEHNR and CDR2 FQNEAQ (reference sequence). The CDR3 consists of 13 residues. The CDR3: CASSGRAMYEQYF. CDR3 DNA sequence: TGTGCCAGCAGCGGCCGAGCGATGTACGAGCAGTACTTC.

V and J are TRBV6-5 and TRBJ1-2; the D is unclear. V was pared by 4 bases and J by 4 bases, with 16 bases between. CDR1 and CDR2 from the germline V gene are MNHEY and SVGAGI. The CDR3 is 15 residues long. The CDR3 region is CASSSYAESSYGYTF. The CDR3 nucleotides are TGTGCCAGCAGTTCGTATGCAGAAAGTTCCTATGGCTACACCTTC.

This chain uses TRBV27 with TRBJ1-2; a possible D gene is TRBD1 (6 bases). There are 14 residues in the CDR3. V lost 3 bases, J lost 8 bases, and 16 bases lay in between. Germline CDR1 and CDR2: MNHEY and SMNVEV (reference sequence). Here the CDR3 DNA reads TGTGCCAGCAGTTTTGGTAAGGGGGTAGGGGGCTACACCTTC. Translated: CASSFGKGVGGYTF.

This clone was counted once. The chain joins TRBV4-1 to TRBJ1-2; D unclear. CDR3 length equals 14 residues. V was trimmed by 3 bases and J by 1 base, leaving 9 bases between them. Germline CDR1 MGHRA, CDR2 YSYEKL. The CDR3 nucleotides are TGCGCCAGCAGCCACCTGACAAATAACTATGGCTACACCTTC. It is translated as CASSHLTNNYGYTF.